What follows is one T cell receptor beta chain and its context. As yet, its antigen is unknown. Per the germline V gene, CDR1 is SQVTM and CDR2 is ANQGSEA. The CDR3 consists of 15 residues. With 3 bases clipped from V and 7 bases from J, the junction kept 11 bases outside the gene matches. Input was 2 ug genomic DNA, or all available if less. Primers: 60 V beta forward and 13 J beta reverse. Data came from immunoSEQ multiplex PCR; TCRdb stores just in-frame clones and leaves some out. The table records tens of thousands of clones, roughly 85% of them present only once. This sample was taken from a study of glioma-infiltrating T cells after dendritic cell vaccination. Overall study findings and caveats: TCR clonality showed no direct relationship with survival.

The time point is: after dendritic cell vaccination, including at tumor progression/relapse. Blood PBMC samples: pre-vaccination, two weeks post third vaccination, and at tumor progression. The source was blood, collected after dendritic cell vaccination. This chain links TRBV29-1 with TRBJ1-4; TRBD1 aligns across 7 bases. The receptor was isolated from a human donor with glioblastoma. The CDR3 here is CSVEIDRGHGEKLFF. CDR3 DNA sequence: TGCAGCGTTGAGATTGATAGGGGGCATGGTGAAAAACTGTTTTTT.